The 5 T cell receptor beta chains listed next were all sequenced from one sample in a study of shared clonotypes between healthy human individuals. Repertoires were generated with immunoSEQ multiplex PCR, while TCRdb's copy carries only in-frame clones and drops some. This sample has about 2 million clones, with about 95% found just once. Naive CD8 isolation took CD45RO-negative cells positively selected for CCR7 and excluded terminally differentiated effector memory CD45RA+ cells. The sample comprised naive CD8+ T cells sorted from blood. Source of these receptors: a man between 18 and 29 years old in good health.

The genes are TRBV15 and TRBJ2-7; 11 nucleotides line up with TRBD2. With 3 bases clipped from V and 0 bases from J, the junction kept 10 bases outside the gene matches. The V gene's germline CDR1 is LNHNV and CDR2 YYDKDF (reference sequence). The CDR3 runs to 18 residues. This CDR3 reads CATSSRTSGSWGSYEQYF. The CDR3 nucleotides are TGTGCCACCAGCAGCAGAACTAGCGGGAGTTGGGGCTCCTACGAGCAGTACTTC.

The chain combines TRBV10-3 with TRBJ1-2, with D uncertain. Trimming took 0 bases from V and 0 from J, leaving 11 bases between them. This CDR3 is built from 16 residues. Per germline, CDR1 ENHRY and CDR2 SYGVKD. The CDR3 bases are TGTGCCATCAGTGAGTCGTTTGGATATTCTAACTATGGCTACACCTTC. This encodes CAISESFGYSNYGYTF.

The count of this clone is one. The same CDR3 can be traced to other DNA sequences in this sample. This sequence joins TRBV9 and TRBJ2-7; 9 bases map to TRBD1. Germline-derived CDR1 and CDR2 are SGDLS and YYNGEE. This CDR3 has 14 amino acids. Germline trimming cut 5 bases from V and 0 bases from J; bases unmatched to any gene: 3. In DNA, the CDR3 is TGTGCCAGCAGTCCGACAGGGGGCTCCTACGAGCAGTACTTC. It encodes CASSPTGGSYEQYF. Drawing the rest from reference TRBV9 and TRBJ2-7, the complete variable domain is DSGVTQTPKHLITATGQRVTLRCSPRSGDLSVYWYQQSLDQGLQFLIQYYNGEERAKGNILERFSAQQFPDLHSELNLSSLELGDSALYFCASSPTGGSYEQYFGPGTRLTVT.

J is TRBJ2-3 and V is TRBV7-9; D possibly corresponds to TRBD1 (6 bases). This CDR3 has 17 amino acids. Germline assignment: CDR1 SEHNR and CDR2 FQNEAQ (reference sequence). The V and J ends lost 5 bases and 2 bases respectively, with 20 bases between them. As DNA, the CDR3 is TGTGCCAGCAGCCCACCACTCGGACAGTTTTCCACAGATACGCAGTATTTT. This gives the protein CASSPPLGQFSTDTQYF.

J is TRBJ2-3 and V is TRBV9; tentatively, D is TRBD1 (6 bases). V lost 4 bases and J lost 1, with 13 bases in between. This CDR3 contains 15 residues. The germline CDR1 and CDR2 sequences are SGDLS and YYNGEE. CDR3: CASSPWDIRTDTQYF. In nucleotides, the CDR3 is TGTGCCAGCAGCCCTTGGGACATTCGCACAGATACGCAGTATTTT.